A single sample gave rise to the 32 T cell receptor beta chains below, sequenced in a study of T cell responses to AZD1222 COVID-19 vaccine. TCRdb's copy holds only in-frame clones and misses some; the assay was immunoSEQ multiplex PCR. Of some 140,000 clones listed, more than 90% were seen once; the top ten hold just over 3%. The sequenced sample was peripheral blood, obtained on day 0 of AZD1222 vaccination. These receptors were taken from an adult in good health.

The V gene is TRBV6-5, the J gene TRBJ1-1, with 8 bases matching TRBD1. V trimming: 4 bases; J trimming: 5 bases; junction bases outside the gene matches: 9. This CDR3 has 15 amino acids. CDR1 and CDR2 from the germline V gene are MNHEY and SVGAGI. In DNA form, the CDR3 reads TGTGCCAGCAGTTCGCCAGGGACAGGTAAAACTGAAGCTTTCTTT. This encodes CASSSPGTGKTEAFF.

The rearrangement uses TRBV5-4 and TRBJ2-3; no definite D call. The germline V gene encodes CDR1 SGHNT and CDR2 YYREEE (reference sequence). Trimming left V 4 bases short and J 7 bases short, with 16 bases between. This CDR3 region has 14 residues. The DNA for the CDR3 is TGTGCCAGCAGCATCGAGTCGGGCAGGAATACGCAGTATTTT. Amino acids: CASSIESGRNTQYF.

The V and J genes are TRBV29-1 and TRBJ2-2; D tentatively reads TRBD1 or TRBD2 (5 bases each). Germline V lookup: CDR1 SQVTM, CDR2 ANQGSEA. V was shortened by 7 bases and J by 1 base, with 10 bases between the two germline ends. This CDR3 spans 13 amino acids. CDR3 loop: CSAGTVNTGELFF. The CDR3 DNA is TGCAGCGCTGGGACGGTGAACACCGGGGAGCTGTTTTTT.

The V and J genes are TRBV9 and TRBJ2-1; 11 positions agree with TRBD1. The CDR3 is 15 amino acids. V was clipped by 3 bases and J by 7 bases; unmatched bases: 6. Germline loops: CDR1 SGDLS, CDR2 YYNGEE. DNA for the CDR3: TGTGCCAGCAGCGAGGACAGGGGGCATGTGAATGAGCAGTTCTTC. Protein sequence: CASSEDRGHVNEQFF.

The rearrangement joins TRBV28 to TRBJ1-4; D might be TRBD1 (5 bases). This CDR3 has 14 residues. Trimming left V 6 bases short and J 8 bases short, with 16 bases between. CDR1 and CDR2 (germline): MDHEN, SYDVKM. The CDR3 DNA is TGTGCCAGCAGCGGCCCGGGGCGCCGGGAAAAACTGTTTTTT. Translated: CASSGPGRREKLFF.

This chain connects TRBV11-2 to TRBJ2-3, with no clear D. The CDR3 runs 14 residues. V was pared by 0 bases and J by 8 bases, with 12 bases between. Germline lookup yields CDR1 SGHAT and CDR2 FQNNGV. The CDR3 reads CASSLDGPRATQYF. In nucleotides, the CDR3 is TGTGCCAGCAGCTTAGATGGCCCCCGGGCTACGCAGTATTTT.

The rearrangement links TRBV7-6 to TRBJ1-1, with D possibly being TRBD1 (6 bases). CDR3 length: 14 residues. The V end lost 1 base, the J end lost 1 base, and 7 bases lay between the germline ends. Per germline, CDR1 SGHVS and CDR2 FNYEAQ. The chain's CDR3 is CASSLGQENTEAFF. In DNA form, the CDR3 reads TGTGCCAGCAGCTTAGGACAGGAGAACACTGAAGCTTTCTTT.

This clone showed up just once. The CDR3, as DNA: TGTGCCAGTACGCCGGATCTCCCCACCGGGACAGGCAACTCTGGAAACACCATATATTTT. Translating it yields CASTPDLPTGTGNSGNTIYF. The chain employs TRBV19 and TRBJ1-3; the match to TRBD1 covers 8 bases. The CDR3 spans 20 residues. The germline V gene encodes CDR1 LNHDA and CDR2 SQIVND (reference sequence). V trimming: 7 bases; J trimming: 0 bases; junction bases outside the gene matches: 20.

CDR3 sequence (DNA): TGCGCCAGCAGCTTGGGGACAACGGGTACCGGGGAGCTGTTTTTT. Its protein product is CASSLGTTGTGELFF. The genes are TRBV5-1 and TRBJ2-2; a weak D match, TRBD1 (5 bases). The CDR3 runs to 15 residues. Trimming shortened V by 0 bases and J by 5 bases, and 11 bases separated the two germline ends. From germline, CDR1 is SGHRS and CDR2 YFSETQ.

The chain employs TRBV7-6 and TRBJ1-2; TRBD1 matches at 8 bases. The CDR3 length is 16 residues. Germline assignment: CDR1 SGHVS and CDR2 FNYEAQ. J was trimmed by 0 bases and V by 5 bases; bases with no gene match: 8. CDR3 in DNA: TGTGCCAGCAGCCCCAACCGGGACAGGCCTAACTATGGCTACACCTTC. This sequence encodes CASSPNRDRPNYGYTF.

The chain joins TRBV3-1 (or the pseudogene TRBV3-2) to TRBJ2-7; D remains ambiguous. V lost 4 bases and J lost 1, with 11 bases in between. Germline V gives CDR1 LGHDT, CDR2 YNNKEL (reference sequence). This CDR3 is built from 14 residues. The CDR3 reads CASSPSGLSYEQYF. The CDR3 bases are TGTGCCAGCAGCCCAAGTGGGTTATCCTACGAGCAGTACTTC.

This clone was counted between two and nine times. The chain recombines TRBV3-1 (or the pseudogene TRBV3-2) with TRBJ1-1; D is uncertain. Germline CDR1 and CDR2: LGHDT and YNNKEL (reference sequence). V shed 5 bases and J shed 2 bases, with 12 bases lying between them. This CDR3 has 14 amino acids. CDR3 DNA: TGTGCCAGCAGCGAACTACAGATTAACACTGAAGCTTTCTTT. The encoded protein is CASSELQINTEAFF.

V usage is TRBV4-1 and J usage is TRBJ2-7; 8 positions match TRBD1. The V gene's germline CDR1 is MGHRA and CDR2 YSYEKL. The CDR3 is made up of 15 amino acids. The trim removed 1 base at V and 2 bases at J, leaving 4 bases unmatched. This CDR3 reads CASSQADRAPYEQYF. CDR3 nucleotide sequence: TGCGCCAGCAGCCAAGCGGACAGGGCCCCCTACGAGCAGTACTTC.

This chain joins TRBV19 and TRBJ2-2; 10 bases match TRBD1. This CDR3 spans 17 amino acids. Germline CDR1 is LNHDA and CDR2 is SQIVND (reference sequence). Unmatched junction bases numbered 5, after V lost 4 bases and J lost 0 bases. DNA for the CDR3: TGTGCCAGTAGTAGTAGGGACAGGGGCCCGAACACCGGGGAGCTGTTTTTT. This sequence encodes CASSSRDRGPNTGELFF. Supplemented by reference TRBV19 and TRBJ2-2, the full variable domain reads DGGITQSPKYLFRKEGQNVTLSCEQNLNHDAMYWYRQDPGQGLRLIYYSQIVNDFQKGDIAEGYSVSREKKESFPLTVTSAQKNPTAFYLCASSSRDRGPNTGELFFGEGSRLTVL.

Here the CDR3 reads CASSPTQFQEYEQYF. In DNA, the CDR3 is TGTGCCAGCAGCCCGACACAATTCCAAGAGTACGAGCAGTACTTC. V is TRBV7-6 and J is TRBJ2-7; D gene ambiguous. Germline lookup yields CDR1 SGHVS and CDR2 FNYEAQ. This CDR3 is built from 15 residues. The germline V and J ends were trimmed by 5 bases and 4 bases, with 18 bases remaining between them.

J is TRBJ2-5 and V is TRBV7-2; D perhaps matches TRBD2 (7 bases). This CDR3 contains 15 residues. Trimming removed 4 bases at V and 5 bases at J, with 17 bases between. Germline CDR1 is SGHTA and CDR2 is FQGNSA. CDR3: CASSSIGGPGETQYF. In DNA, the CDR3 is TGTGCCAGCAGCTCCATCGGGGGGCCAGGGGAGACCCAGTACTTC. Complete variable domain (other parts from reference TRBV7-2 and TRBJ2-5): GAGVSQSPSNKVTEKGKDVELRCDPISGHTALYWYRQSLGQGLEFLIYFQGNSAPDKSGLPSDRFSAERTGGSVSTLTIQRTQQEDSAVYLCASSSIGGPGETQYFGPGTRLLVL.

The gene calls are TRBV19 and TRBJ1-2; D gene ambiguous. Germline V gene sequence: CDR1 LNHDA, CDR2 SQIVND (reference sequence). V was trimmed by 3 bases and J by 1 base, leaving 12 bases between them. This CDR3 has 15 residues. This CDR3 reads CASSIPETLNYGYTF. The CDR3 nucleotides read TGTGCCAGTAGTATCCCCGAGACACTTAACTATGGCTACACCTTC.

This clone has more than one count but fewer than ten. The chain joins TRBV4-1 to TRBJ1-5, with 8 nucleotides matching TRBD1. Looked up from germline, CDR1 is MGHRA and CDR2 is YSYEKL. V was clipped by 1 base and J by 7 bases; unmatched bases: 3. CDR3 size: 14 residues. CDR3 in amino acids: CASSQGQGIQPQHF. CDR3 in DNA: TGCGCCAGCAGCCAAGGACAGGGGATCCAGCCCCAGCATTTT.

J is TRBJ2-7 and V is TRBV28, with D perhaps given as TRBD1 or TRBD2 (5 bases each). Germline values: CDR1 MDHEN, CDR2 SYDVKM. CDR3 length: 13 residues. Trimming shortened V by 2 bases and J by 6 bases, and 11 bases separated the two germline ends. CDR3 region: CASSLPGAGEQYF. CDR3 nucleotide sequence: TGTGCCAGCAGTTTACCCGGGGCGGGCGAGCAGTACTTC.

The chain has TRBV28 and TRBJ2-5, with TRBD2 matching over 13 bases. Germline CDR1 reads MDHEN; CDR2 reads SYDVKM. V lost 5 bases and J lost 4; bases outside the gene matches: 7. This CDR3 comprises 16 residues. In DNA, the CDR3 is TGTGCCAGCAGTCGACTAGCGGGAGGTGGAGGAGAGACCCAGTACTTC. Amino acids: CASSRLAGGGGETQYF.

The chain uses TRBV6-2 or TRBV6-3 and TRBJ1-1; TRBD1 might be the D (5 bases). Between the trimmed V and J ends, which lost 2 bases and 5 bases, there was a span of 21 bases. The CDR3 has 17 amino acids. Germline CDR1 is MNHEY and CDR2 is SVGEGT. In DNA form, the CDR3 reads TGTGCCAGCAGTTACCAACTAACCCGGGGGGTCGGAACTGAAGCTTTCTTT. It specifies CASSYQLTRGVGTEAFF.

V usage is TRBV6-5 and J usage is TRBJ1-1; D remains unclear. The V end was cut by 7 bases, the J end by 1 base, with 13 bases between. Germline V gene lookup returns CDR1 MNHEY and CDR2 SVGAGI. The CDR3 consists of 14 residues. The CDR3 bases are TGTGCCAGCAACCATCGGGGTGCGAACACTGAAGCTTTCTTT. Amino acid sequence: CASNHRGANTEAFF.

This chain connects TRBV9 to TRBJ2-7; D perhaps matches TRBD1 (6 bases). The CDR3 runs to 15 residues. The V gene's germline CDR1 is SGDLS and CDR2 YYNGEE. Trimming took off 4 bases at V and 3 bases at J, with 17 bases between the two ends. CDR3 DNA sequence: TGTGCCAGCAGCCCAGGGGAAGGGTTCGTCTACGAGCAGTACTTC. This encodes CASSPGEGFVYEQYF.

This chain joins TRBV29-1 and TRBJ2-7; D unresolved. Germline-derived CDR1 and CDR2 are SQVTM and ANQGSEA. V lost 4 bases, J lost 5 bases, and 9 bases lay in between. The CDR3 length is 11 residues. The CDR3 sequence: CSVALQDEQYF. The CDR3 DNA reads as TGCAGCGTTGCGCTCCAGGACGAGCAGTACTTC.

The chain has TRBV27 and TRBJ1-1, with a tentative D call TRBD1 (6 bases). V gave up 5 bases and J gave up 5 bases, with 18 bases separating them. The CDR3 extends over 15 amino acids. The germline V gene has CDR1 MNHEY and CDR2 SMNVEV (reference sequence). The CDR3 region has the DNA TGTGCCAGCAGTCCCCTGCAGGGGAGTTTAACTGAAGCTTTCTTT. Amino acid sequence: CASSPLQGSLTEAFF.

The gene calls are TRBV6-5 and TRBJ1-2; no reliable D call. This CDR3 is 15 amino acids long. CDR1 is MNHEY, CDR2 SVGAGI, per germline. V was cut by 5 bases and J by 1 base, with 14 bases left in between. The CDR3 here is CASSPDRRVNYGYTF. CDR3 sequence (DNA): TGTGCCAGCAGTCCCGACCGACGAGTTAACTATGGCTACACCTTC.

CDR3 nucleotides: TGCGCCAGCAGCTGGGGGGAGAACGAAACAGGGGAAGCTAACTATGGCTACACCTTC. It specifies CASSWGENETGEANYGYTF. The chain recombines TRBV5-1 with TRBJ1-2, with TRBD1 identical over 7 bases. V gave up 3 bases and J gave up 0 bases; unmatched junction bases: 17. In germline, CDR1 is SGHRS, CDR2 YFSETQ. The CDR3 is made up of 19 amino acids.

This clone occurred a few times. The chain recombines TRBV29-1 with TRBJ1-4, with 8 positions matching TRBD1. Losses at the gene ends were 7 bases for V and 6 bases for J; bases not matched to a gene: 7. This CDR3 region has 13 residues. CDR1 is SQVTM, CDR2 ANQGSEA, per germline. CDR3 sequence (DNA): TGCAGCGCCAGGGGGACAGGTGATGAAAAACTGTTTTTT. This codes for CSARGTGDEKLFF.

This sequence joins TRBV21-1 and TRBJ1-1; the table names TRBD1, a call not compared with the DNA. TRBV21-1 is a pseudogene segment. CDR3 length equals 15 residues. CDR3 sequence: CASYPTGSAWTEAFF. The CDR3 bases are TGTGCCAGCTACCCGACAGGGAGCGCCTGGACTGAAGCTTTCTTT.

The chain couples TRBV5-1 to TRBJ2-3; D remains ambiguous. Trimming pared 4 bases from V and 3 bases from J, leaving 3 bases between. The CDR3 spans 11 residues. Germline V lookup: CDR1 SGHRS, CDR2 YFSETQ. CDR3 nucleotides: TGCGCCAGCAGCCTGACAGATACGCAGTATTTT. Translated, it gives CASSLTDTQYF.

This clone was observed a single time. Other DNA sequences in this specimen translate into the identical CDR3. This chain connects TRBV9 to TRBJ2-2; 9 positions agree with TRBD2. The germline CDR1 and CDR2 sequences are SGDLS and YYNGEE. With V trimmed by 0 bases and J by 2 bases, 2 bases remained unmatched. CDR3 length: 16 residues. The CDR3 sequence is CASSVGLAANTGELFF. Written as DNA, the CDR3 is TGTGCCAGCAGCGTAGGACTAGCGGCTAACACCGGGGAGCTGTTTTTT. Using reference TRBV9 and TRBJ2-2 for the parts outside the CDR3, the full variable domain is DSGVTQTPKHLITATGQRVTLRCSPRSGDLSVYWYQQSLDQGLQFLIQYYNGEERAKGNILERFSAQQFPDLHSELNLSSLELGDSALYFCASSVGLAANTGELFFGEGSRLTVL.

The chain carries TRBV3-1 (or the pseudogene TRBV3-2) and TRBJ2-1; 12 positions match TRBD2. CDR3 length equals 15 residues. Germline V lookup: CDR1 LGHDT, CDR2 YNNKEL (reference sequence). Germline trimming cut 2 bases from V and 6 bases from J; bases unmatched to any gene: 2. CDR3 DNA sequence: TGTGCCAGCAGCCAAACGACTAGCGGGGGCAATGAGCAGTTCTTC. This encodes CASSQTTSGGNEQFF.